The 6 T cell receptor beta chains below come from one sample, sequenced in a study of T cell responses to AZD1222 COVID-19 vaccine. Clones were sequenced by immunoSEQ multiplex PCR, and TCRdb holds only the in-frame ones, with some missing. The sample holds some 140,000 clones; about 88% are singletons and the top ten take roughly a tenth. The sample here was peripheral blood, taken 28 days after the second AZD1222 dose. These receptor sequences come from an adult who received the AZD1222 COVID-19 vaccine.

The chain couples TRBV11-2 to TRBJ2-7; D is unresolved. The CDR3 spans 15 residues. Germline values: CDR1 SGHAT, CDR2 FQNNGV. Deletions cut 1 base from V and 2 bases from J, with 12 bases between. The CDR3 sequence: CASSLAPGLPYEQYF. The CDR3 nucleotides are TGTGCCAGCAGCTTAGCCCCTGGGCTACCCTACGAGCAGTACTTC.

The chain joins TRBV19 to TRBJ2-5, with a weak D call TRBD2 (6 bases). V lost 2 bases to trimming and J lost 0 bases, with 7 bases between them. In germline, CDR1 is LNHDA, CDR2 SQIVND (reference sequence). The CDR3 has 14 residues. CDR3 region: CASSIRDYQETQYF. Here the CDR3 DNA reads TGTGCCAGTAGTATAAGGGACTACCAAGAGACCCAGTACTTC.

This sequence joins TRBV30 and TRBJ1-2; TRBD1 aligns across 8 bases. CDR3 size: 10 residues. The germline V gene encodes CDR1 GTSNPN and CDR2 SVGIG (reference sequence). The ends lost 5 bases at V and 9 bases at J; junction bases unmatched: 2. CDR3 amino acids: CAWGTGRYTF. The CDR3 DNA reads as TGTGCCTGGGGGACAGGTCGCTACACCTTC.

The V and J genes are TRBV29-1 and TRBJ2-1; D call uncertain. The CDR3 consists of 11 residues. Germline CDR1 SQVTM, CDR2 ANQGSEA. Deletions cut 1 base from V and 7 bases from J, with 5 bases between. In DNA form, the CDR3 reads TGCAGCGTTGAAGGGTGGAATGAGCAGTTCTTC. Protein: CSVEGWNEQFF.

The chain links TRBV7-6 to TRBJ1-1, with D possibly being TRBD1 (6 bases). This CDR3 comprises 13 residues. Germline V gives CDR1 SGHVS, CDR2 FNYEAQ. The V end was cut by 5 bases, the J end by 4 bases, with 11 bases between. CDR3 bases: TGTGCCAGCAGCCGGGACATGTTCACTGAAGCTTTCTTT. Amino acids: CASSRDMFTEAFF. The complete variable domain, with remaining parts taken from reference TRBV7-6 and TRBJ1-1, reads GAGVSQSPRYKVTKRGQDVALRCDPISGHVSLYWYRQALGQGPEFLTYFNYEAQQDKSGLPNDRFSAERPEGSISTLTIQRTEQRDSAMYRCASSRDMFTEAFFGQGTRLTVV.

The chain carries TRBV4-1 and TRBJ2-5, with D uncertain. V lost 0 bases and J 2 bases, leaving 13 bases between the germline ends. Germline V gives CDR1 MGHRA, CDR2 YSYEKL. This CDR3 has 16 residues. The CDR3 region is CASSQEGLAAQETQYF. CDR3 DNA sequence: TGCGCCAGCAGCCAAGAAGGGTTAGCCGCTCAAGAGACCCAGTACTTC.